These 6 T cell receptor beta chains share one sample of origin, sequenced in a study of cytomegalovirus exposure and HLA in healthy donors. Vbeta (60) and Jbeta (13) primers were used in the PCR. Sequenced by immunoSEQ multiplex PCR; TCRdb stores in-frame clones only, minus some. This table has fewer than 95,000 clones, less than 85% appearing once. Sequenced: PBMCs. The receptor set was obtained from a man aged 40-49 years in good health and CMV-seropositive.

The rearrangement uses TRBV6-1 and TRBJ2-7; 9 bases align to TRBD1. Germline values: CDR1 MNHNS, CDR2 SASEGT. Trimming at V came to 4 bases and at J to 7 bases, leaving 8 bases not matched to a gene. The CDR3 length is 14 residues. The CDR3 region is CASSVNRGPQEQYF. The CDR3, as DNA: TGTGCCAGCAGTGTCAACAGGGGGCCACAGGAGCAGTACTTC.

The V call is TRBV29-1, the J call TRBJ2-1; 16 positions agree with TRBD2. The junction had 13 bases not matched to a gene; V was cut back by 7 bases and J by 10 bases. In germline, CDR1 is SQVTM, CDR2 ANQGSEA. This CDR3 comprises 16 residues. As DNA, the CDR3 is TGCAGCGCCCACCCGGGACTAGCGGGAGGGCCTAACGAGCAGTTCTTC. It codes for CSAHPGLAGGPNEQFF.

The chain employs TRBV19 and TRBJ2-1, with TRBD1 matching 9 bases. Germline V lookup: CDR1 LNHDA, CDR2 SQIVND (reference sequence). With 8 bases clipped from V and 7 bases from J, the junction kept 12 bases outside the gene matches. The CDR3 contains 15 residues. Written as DNA, the CDR3 is TGTGCCAGTTCTGTAACCGGGACAGGGCCAAATGAGCAGTTCTTC. It yields the protein CASSVTGTGPNEQFF.

The rearrangement joins TRBV5-1 to TRBJ1-1; 8 bases line up with TRBD1. Per germline, CDR1 SGHRS and CDR2 YFSETQ. The length of the CDR3 is 14 residues. Germline trimming cut 4 bases from V and 1 base from J; bases unmatched to any gene: 3. The CDR3 protein is CASSAQGGNTEAFF. The CDR3 DNA sequence: TGCGCCAGCAGCGCACAGGGGGGGAACACTGAAGCTTTCTTT.

The chain carries TRBV7-2 and TRBJ2-2; 8 nucleotides line up with TRBD2. Germline CDR1 and CDR2: SGHTA and FQGNSA. V was pared by 4 bases and J by 3 bases, with 4 bases of the junction left unmatched. The CDR3 is 15 amino acids. The CDR3 region has the DNA TGTGCCAGCAGCTCACTAGCGGTTTACACCGGGGAGCTGTTTTTT. Translating gives CASSSLAVYTGELFF.

Worth noting for this clone: The same CDR3 arises from other DNA sequences in this sample as well. V usage is TRBV29-1 and J usage is TRBJ2-7; 10 bases are shared with TRBD1. The CDR3 covers 14 residues. V lost 4 bases and J lost 0; bases outside the gene matches: 3. The germline V gene has CDR1 SQVTM and CDR2 ANQGSEA. The CDR3 here is CSVGTGGSSYEQYF. CDR3 in DNA: TGCAGCGTTGGGACAGGGGGTAGCTCCTACGAGCAGTACTTC.